A single sample is the source of the 18 T cell receptor beta chains below, sequenced in a study of human versus mouse CDR3 diversity and MHC coevolution. The data were produced by immunoSEQ multiplex PCR, yet TCRdb's version contains in-frame clones alone and is incomplete. The sample consists of 60,000 or so clones, around 94% of them appearing once. The specimen sequenced was naive CD4+ T cells from blood. Indicated subset: CD45RO-negative CD62L-positive naive CD4 T cells. The origin of the receptors is a person aged 60 to 70 in good health.

V and J are TRBV18 and TRBJ2-1; the match to TRBD1 covers 9 bases. V lost 3 bases, J lost 7 bases, and 10 bases stayed unmatched. This CDR3 is built from 16 residues. Germline values: CDR1 KGHSH, CDR2 LQKENI. The CDR3 region has the DNA TGTGCCAGCTCACCCGCCGGGACAGGGATGGGAAATGAGCAGTTCTTC. It is translated as CASSPAGTGMGNEQFF.

CDR3 loop: CASSLTSASNTGELFF. For the CDR3, the DNA is TGTGCCAGCAGCCTCACTAGCGCCTCGAACACCGGGGAGCTGTTTTTT. The chain employs TRBV9 and TRBJ2-2; 7 bases fit TRBD2. Per germline, CDR1 SGDLS and CDR2 YYNGEE. This CDR3 region has 16 residues. J was trimmed by 0 bases and V by 4 bases; bases with no gene match: 6.

The V gene is TRBV7-2, the J gene TRBJ1-2; possible D gene TRBD1, 6 bases. CDR1 is SGHTA, CDR2 FQGNSA, per germline. Trimming pared 2 bases from V and 7 bases from J, leaving 23 bases between. The CDR3 is made up of 17 amino acids. In DNA, the CDR3 is TGTGCCAGCAGCTTAACATCCGGGACACCCGAATTTGGTGGCTACACCTTC. It encodes CASSLTSGTPEFGGYTF.

V is TRBV19 and J is TRBJ1-5; 7 positions match TRBD1. The CDR3 is made up of 16 amino acids. Unmatched junction bases numbered 8, after V lost 5 bases and J lost 1 base. Germline CDR1 reads LNHDA; CDR2 reads SQIVND (reference sequence). DNA for the CDR3: TGTGCCAGTAGTCCCCGACAGGGTGCAAGCAATCAGCCCCAGCATTTT. Translating gives CASSPRQGASNQPQHF.

The J gene is TRBJ2-1, the V gene TRBV11-3, with 12 positions matching TRBD2. The germline V gene has CDR1 SGHNT and CDR2 YENEEA. This CDR3 comprises 14 residues. Germline trimming cut 4 bases from V and 11 bases from J; bases unmatched to any gene: 6. The CDR3 DNA follows: TGTGCCAGCAGCTCCAGGACTAGCGGGATGAAGCAGTTCTTC. It is translated as CASSSRTSGMKQFF.

The gene calls are TRBV29-1 and TRBJ1-1; D uncertain. Germline CDR1 SQVTM, CDR2 ANQGSEA. V was pared by 1 base and J by 0 bases, with 12 bases between. This CDR3 contains 15 residues. The CDR3 coding sequence is TGCAGCGTTGAAGGACGCCAGGCATTGAACACTGAAGCTTTCTTT. This translates into CSVEGRQALNTEAFF.

This sequence joins TRBV29-1 and TRBJ2-5; no clear D. This CDR3 contains 11 residues. The V gene lost 7 bases and the J gene lost 1 base, with 7 bases spanning the gap. The V gene's germline CDR1 is SQVTM and CDR2 ANQGSEA. The CDR3 loop reads CSDTGQETQYF. The CDR3 nucleotides read TGCAGCGATACCGGCCAAGAGACCCAGTACTTC.

The chain joins TRBV6-1 to TRBJ1-1, with 9 bases lining up with TRBD1. This CDR3 contains 14 residues. Germline CDR1 reads MNHNS; CDR2 reads SASEGT. V was clipped by 4 bases and J by 14 bases; unmatched bases: 14. CDR3 in amino acids: CASSGSQGAGRLFF. The CDR3 bases are TGTGCCAGCAGTGGATCACAGGGGGCAGGGAGGTTGTTCTTT.

The chain joins TRBV19 to TRBJ1-5; D is undetermined. This CDR3 has 13 amino acids. Germline loops: CDR1 LNHDA, CDR2 SQIVND (reference sequence). Trimming took 0 bases from V and 7 from J, leaving 7 bases between them. The CDR3 sequence: CASSIDLSQPQHF. The CDR3 DNA follows: TGTGCCAGTAGTATAGATCTATCGCAGCCCCAGCATTTT.

V gene TRBV6-5 combines with J gene TRBJ2-7, with 7 bases identical to TRBD1. The CDR3 contains 13 residues. V was clipped by 5 bases and J by 2 bases; unmatched bases: 3. Germline V gene data show CDR1 as MNHEY and CDR2 as SVGAGI. The CDR3 DNA reads TGTGCCAGCAGTACGGGACAGCCCTACGAGCAGTACTTC. As protein: CASSTGQPYEQYF.

This chain links TRBV7-2 with TRBJ2-5, with D perhaps matching TRBD2 (5 bases). The J call may be incorrect, as the DNA end agrees better with TRBJ2-7. This CDR3 comprises 15 residues. Germline lookup yields CDR1 SGHTA and CDR2 FQGNSA. CDR3 sequence reads: CASSPQRLRVYEQYF. CDR3 bases: TGTGCCAGCAGCCCCCAGCGGTTAAGAGTCTACGAGCAGTACTTC.

The rearrangement uses TRBV6-5 and TRBJ2-1; 9 bases fit TRBD2. V lost 6 bases, J lost 6 bases, and 6 bases stayed unmatched. Germline V gene data show CDR1 as MNHEY and CDR2 as SVGAGI. This CDR3 is built from 14 residues. In DNA, the CDR3 is TGTGCCAGCAGCTTAGCGGGAGCCCGCAATGAGCAGTTCTTC. It specifies CASSLAGARNEQFF.

This rearrangement joins TRBV7-4 to TRBJ1-5, with a possible D match to TRBD1 (6 bases). The CDR3 has 20 residues. Germline CDR1 and CDR2: SGHVT and SQSDAQ. V was trimmed by 4 bases and J by 0 bases, leaving 25 bases between them. The CDR3 DNA sequence: TGTGCCAGCAGCTCAGAGAGGACAGTTATAACCTCCTATAGCAATCAGCCCCAGCATTTT. Encoded protein: CASSSERTVITSYSNQPQHF.

The rearrangement uses TRBV5-1 and TRBJ2-1, with TRBD2 matching 9 bases. The CDR3 has 16 amino acids. The V gene's germline CDR1 is SGHRS and CDR2 YFSETQ. Trimming took 0 bases from V and 0 from J; bases not matched to a gene: 1. CDR3 nucleotides: TGCGCCAGCAGCTTGGATAGCGGGGGCTCCTACAATGAGCAGTTCTTC. It yields the protein CASSLDSGGSYNEQFF.

The rearrangement joins TRBV5-1 to TRBJ2-1; TRBD2 matches 9 bases. The V and J ends lost 0 bases and 12 bases, in that order; junction bases with no gene match: 1. The germline V gene has CDR1 SGHRS and CDR2 YFSETQ. This CDR3 is 12 amino acids long. Here the CDR3 DNA reads TGCGCCAGCAGCTTGGTAGCGGGAGTGCAGTTCTTC. The encoded protein is CASSLVAGVQFF.

This sequence joins TRBV14 and TRBJ2-5, with D perhaps matching TRBD2 (6 bases). The germline CDR1 and CDR2 sequences are SGHDN and FVKESK. The CDR3 covers 15 residues. Trimming took 1 base from V and 7 from J, leaving 16 bases between them. CDR3 nucleotide sequence: TGTGCCAGCAGCCAAGTAAGCGGGTCCAGCGGGACCCAGTACTTC. As protein: CASSQVSGSSGTQYF.

The chain employs TRBV19 and TRBJ1-2, with TRBD1 identical over 7 bases. The ends lost 4 bases at V and 4 bases at J; junction bases unmatched: 9. The CDR3 runs 15 residues. Germline CDR1 is LNHDA and CDR2 is SQIVND (reference sequence). The CDR3 sequence: CASSNMDRTTYGYTF. The DNA of the CDR3 is TGTGCCAGTAGTAACATGGACAGGACCACCTATGGCTACACCTTC.

About this clone itself: The junction departs from germline at one end; a sequencing error may be responsible. The genes are TRBV20-1 and TRBJ2-7, with 7 bases identical to TRBD1. The CDR3 runs 8 residues. Looked up from germline, CDR1 is DFQATT and CDR2 is SNEGSKA (reference sequence). CDR3 coding DNA: TGCAGTGCCGACAGGGAGCACTTC. It specifies CSADREHF.